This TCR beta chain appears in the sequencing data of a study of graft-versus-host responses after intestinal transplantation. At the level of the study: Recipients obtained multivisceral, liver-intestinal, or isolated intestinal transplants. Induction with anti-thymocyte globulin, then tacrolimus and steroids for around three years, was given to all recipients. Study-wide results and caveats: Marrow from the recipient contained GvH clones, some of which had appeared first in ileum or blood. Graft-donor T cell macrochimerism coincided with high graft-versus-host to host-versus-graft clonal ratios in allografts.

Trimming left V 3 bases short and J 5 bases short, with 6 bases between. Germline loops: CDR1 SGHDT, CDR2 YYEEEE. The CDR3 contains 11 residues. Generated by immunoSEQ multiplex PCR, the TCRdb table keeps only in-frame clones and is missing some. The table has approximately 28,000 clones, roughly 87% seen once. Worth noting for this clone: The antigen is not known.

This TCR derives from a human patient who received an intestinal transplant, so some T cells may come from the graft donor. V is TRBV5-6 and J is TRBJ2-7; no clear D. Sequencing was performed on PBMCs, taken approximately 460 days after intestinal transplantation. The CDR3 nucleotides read TGTGCCAGCAGCTCGCCCCACGAGCAGTACTTC. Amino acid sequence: CASSSPHEQYF.